This is a list of T cell receptor beta chains from one sample in a study of circulating and synovial CD4+ cells in juvenile arthritis. The method was immunoSEQ multiplex PCR; TCRdb's version includes in-frame clones alone and lacks a portion of them. There are about 30,000 clones in the sample; about 94% occur only once, and roughly 3.1% lies in the top ten. The material sequenced was CD4+ T cells from blood. These TCRs come from a human donor with juvenile idiopathic arthritis. The CDR3 runs from the conserved cysteine through the conserved F or W. A D gene is named only where the DNA matches it firmly. Size is omitted from some rows. Given values are once, few, many or a class for expanded clones.

J	D	size	V	CDR3	DNA
TRBJ2-3	NA	NA	TRBV6-6	CASVRQGQDTQYF	TGTGCCAGCGTTAGGCAGGGACAAGATACGCAGTATTTT
TRBJ2-1	TRBD1	NA	TRBV15	CATKRQGAGEQFF	TGTGCCACCAAGAGACAGGGGGCAGGGGAGCAGTTCTTC
TRBJ2-3	NA	few	TRBV14	CASSQRGSLMQYF	TGTGCCAGCAGCCAACGAGGATCCCTAATGCAGTATTTT
TRBJ1-5	TRBD1	once	TRBV10-3	CAISEVLQGRPQHF	TGTGCCATCAGTGAGGTGCTACAGGGGCGACCCCAGCATTTT
TRBJ1-4	TRBD1	NA	TRBV6-1	CASSEAGTGWEKLFF	TGTGCCAGCAGCGAGGCCGGGACAGGGTGGGAAAAACTGTTTTTT
TRBJ1-5	NA	once	TRBV4-1	CASSQREVTSNQPQHF	TGCGCCAGCAGCCAACGTGAGGTCACAAGCAATCAGCCCCAGCATTTT
TRBJ2-7	TRBD1	NA	TRBV7-6	CASSLGTGGNYEQYF	TGTGCCAGCAGCTTAGGGACAGGGGGTAACTACGAGCAGTACTTC
TRBJ1-1	NA	NA	TRBV28	CASSSTGQAKAFF	TGTGCCAGCAGTTCCACCGGACAAGCTAAGGCTTTCTTT
TRBJ2-7	NA	NA	TRBV7-2	CASSSGLRYEQYF	TGTGCCAGCAGCTCCGGACTTCGCTACGAGCAGTACTTC
TRBJ2-7	TRBD2	NA	TRBV5-1	CASSSGLAGVYEQYF	TGCGCCAGCAGCAGCGGACTAGCGGGAGTGTACGAGCAGTACTTC
TRBJ2-1	NA	NA	TRBV10-2	CASSGRLGLNLNEQFF	TGCGCCAGCAGTGGCAGACTAGGTCTTAATCTCAATGAGCAGTTCTTC
TRBJ2-3	NA	NA	TRBV28	CASSLPPTDTQYF	TGTGCCAGCAGCCTACCTCCCACAGATACGCAGTATTTT
TRBJ2-3	TRBD2	NA	TRBV5-1	CASSPGSGGFTDTQYF	TGCGCCAGCAGCCCAGGGTCGGGAGGCTTCACAGATACGCAGTATTTT
TRBJ2-7	TRBD1	few	TRBV28	CASRPVGTGGIEQYF	TGTGCCAGCAGGCCTGTCGGGACAGGTGGAATCGAGCAGTACTTC
TRBJ2-5	TRBD2	once	TRBV15	CATSRDRGEGGETQYF	TGTGCCACCAGCAGAGATCGGGGGGAGGGAGGGGAGACCCAGTACTTC
TRBJ1-3	NA	once	TRBV9	CASSVDISGNTIYF	TGTGCCAGCAGCGTAGATATCTCTGGAAACACCATATATTTT
TRBJ1-5	TRBD1	NA	TRBV5-1	CASSLGTGAVTQPQHF	TGCGCCAGCAGCTTGGGGACAGGGGCCGTTACTCAGCCCCAGCATTTT